Given below is one TCR beta chain in context. Antigen: not known. This record belongs to a study of T cell repertoires in cytomegalovirus infection. Regarding the study as a whole: Ex vivo responses were dominated by HLA-C-restricted CMV-specific TCR beta clonotypes.

Trimming stripped 4 bases from V and 6 bases from J, with 9 bases between. Per the germline V gene, CDR1 is DFQATT and CDR2 is SNEGSKA (reference sequence). CDR3 length equals 11 residues. A single record per CDR3 protein comes from TCRdb applying MiXCR to the reads. The profile shows 900,000 to 950,000 distinct CDR3 sequences, roughly a third of them singletons. The clonotype originates from a human donor in good health (CMV status not recorded). Some clones in this sample may be carry-over from other donors' samples. The J gene is TRBJ1-2, the V gene TRBV20-1, with D perhaps matching TRBD1 (6 bases). The sample here was cultured CD8+ T cells from PBMCs, taken from culture after CMV antigen stimulation. The CDR3 DNA follows: TGCAGTGCTATCCCAGGGGATGGCTACACCTTC. It codes for CSAIPGDGYTF.